This TCR beta chain was obtained from a study of T cell changes during pregnancy in multiple sclerosis. Profiled with immunoSEQ multiplex PCR; TCRdb holds only in-frame clones, not every one. The sample has 38,000 or so clones; roughly nine tenths are singletons. CDR3 length: 14 residues. Losses at the gene ends were 5 bases for V and 4 bases for J; bases not matched to a gene: 5. Per germline, CDR1 MNHEY and CDR2 SMNVEV (reference sequence). The sequences come from peripheral blood, collected before pregnancy. This TCR came from a female donor with multiple sclerosis, enrolled in a pregnancy study. This chain uses TRBV27 with TRBJ1-1; 9 bases map to TRBD1. Here the CDR3 DNA reads TGTGCCAGCAGTGTTACAGGGGGCGCCACTGAAGCTTTCTTT. This encodes CASSVTGGATEAFF.